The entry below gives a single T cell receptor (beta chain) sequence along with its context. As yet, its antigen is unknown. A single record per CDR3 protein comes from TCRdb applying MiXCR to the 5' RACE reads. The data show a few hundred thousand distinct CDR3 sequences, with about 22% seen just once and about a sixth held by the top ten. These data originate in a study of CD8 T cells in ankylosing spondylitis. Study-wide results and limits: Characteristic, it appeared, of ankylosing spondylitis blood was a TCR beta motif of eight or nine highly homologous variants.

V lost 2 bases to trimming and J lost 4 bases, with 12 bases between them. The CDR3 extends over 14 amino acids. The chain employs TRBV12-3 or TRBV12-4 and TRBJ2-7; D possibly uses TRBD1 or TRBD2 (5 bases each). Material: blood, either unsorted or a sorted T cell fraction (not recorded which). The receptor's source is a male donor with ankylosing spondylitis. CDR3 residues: CASSLSGPLYEQYF. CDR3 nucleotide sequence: TGTGCCAGCAGTTTATCGGGACCCCTGTACGAGCAGTACTTC.